A single T cell receptor (beta chain) is shown here with its context. Its specific antigen is unknown. Per-base quality was not reported, and no clone a single base away is much larger than it. These data originate in a study of T cells after posttransplantation cyclophosphamide (dated by TCRdb to about 2016). Some background on the complete study: The study tracked T cell repertoire reconstitution by TRB sequencing after myeloablative bone marrow transplantation using posttransplantation cyclophosphamide as GVHD prophylaxis. Because TRA and TRB clonality correlated tightly in under ten samples, the subsequent TCR analyses were limited to TRB only. In 3 patients, TRB sequencing was also performed on up to roughly 3 more blood samples taken 2 to 5.2 years after transplant, and in 4 patients, pretransplant blood was also TRB-sequenced. Blood from every one of the 30 to 40 PTCy patients who had 1-year posttransplant specimens underwent TRB sequencing. Public TRB sequences were queried against a database of over 3,600 sequences associated with responses to pathogens, tumor antigens, self-antigens and alloantigens. Samples from a few dozen PTCy-treated patients and 15 to 20 related bone marrow donors of those patients were subjected to antigen receptor sequencing. The study at large found these results: The TRB repertoires of T cells infiltrating skin or GI tract showed only limited overlap with the TRB repertoires of T cells in blood. Donor-recipient similarity was low at 1-2 months but rose over the first year, and later blood repertoires were often dominated by donor CD8+ memory clones. Across roughly 49 patients, TRB clonality was highly associated with recipient CMV seropositivity and CMV reactivation, and PTCy diversity was similar to diversity in CNI/methotrexate controls.

Genomic DNA was used for TRB sequencing, which was performed with the immunoSEQ assay at survey resolution or with the hsTCRB kit. As for the original processing: The immunoSEQ software handled the initial read processing, while the LymphoSeq R package was used for the repertoire analyses. Clonality was calculated as 1 minus normalized Shannon entropy, and the Gini coefficient was also calculated for each TRB dataset. To infer phenotypes in unsorted samples, TRB sequences from sorted subsets of the recipient or donor were mapped onto unsorted samples from the same recipient. The table comes from immuneACCESS by way of TCRdb, which keeps in-frame sequences with V and J called. Part of the clones is missing from these tables; in studies checked, under half for an unresolved V gene and the rest for unknown reasons. V, J and clone size were drawn from that table, and D and trimming were deduced from the DNA. The sample table shows around 43,000 clones, and approximately 90% are seen once. Jointly, the top ten make up around 3% of the sample.

The germline V gene sets CDR1 to SGHRS and CDR2 to YFSETQ. The trim is 4 bases for V and 1 base for J, with a gap of 13 bases between the germline ends. From the cysteine through the phenylalanine, the CDR3 covers 15 amino acids. CDR3 DNA only is kept here, 45 bases in frame from base 1. On the day of marrow donation, related bone marrow donors gave peripheral blood samples. Peripheral blood and bone marrow mononuclear cells were isolated by Ficoll-Hypaque density centrifugation and were cryopreserved. The sequence derives from a woman between 50 and 59 years old in good health and a related stem cell transplant donor. The chain is assembled from TRBV5-1 and TRBJ2-3; possibly the D gene is TRBD2, per 6 matching bases. The specimen was PBMCs. Here is the DNA: TGCGCCAGCAGCGTCCGGGACTCACGCACAGATACGCAGTATTTT. It codes for CASSVRDSRTDTQYF. The full variable domain, with segments outside the CDR3 supplied by the reference TRBV5-1 and TRBJ2-3 proteins, appears as KAGVTQTPRYLIKTRGQQVTLSCSPISGHRSVSWYQQTPGQGLQFLFEYFSETQRNKGNFPGRFSGRQFSNSRSEMNVSTLELGDSALYLCASSVRDSRTDTQYFGPGTRLTVL.